One and the same sample provided the 10 T cell receptor beta chains below, sequenced in a study of T cell repertoires in cytomegalovirus infection. TCRdb recomputed calls from the reads with MiXCR, one row per CDR3 protein. The table lists some 920,000 distinct CDR3 sequences, roughly 30% of them singletons. Their antigens remain unidentified. The sequencing here drew on cultured CD8+ T cells from PBMCs, taken from culture after CMV antigen stimulation. These receptors all stem from a human donor in good health (CMV status not recorded). Some clones in this sample may be carry-over from other donors' samples.

In DNA form, the CDR3 reads TGTGCCAGTAACCCCGGACATCTCTCTGGAAACACCATATATTTT. Its protein product is CASNPGHLSGNTIYF. This chain uses TRBV19 with TRBJ1-3, with D tentatively TRBD1 (5 bases). Trimming removed 7 bases from V and 0 bases from J, with 13 bases in between. The CDR3 is 15 amino acids. Looked up from germline, CDR1 is LNHDA and CDR2 is SQIVND (reference sequence).

The chain has TRBV27 and TRBJ2-2; D unresolved. Germline loops: CDR1 MNHEY, CDR2 SMNVEV (reference sequence). V was trimmed by 3 bases and J by 2 bases, leaving 7 bases between them. This CDR3 region has 14 residues. In DNA form, the CDR3 reads TGTGCCAGCAGTTTTGCACCTAACACCGGGGAGCTGTTTTTT. It encodes CASSFAPNTGELFF.

The chain carries TRBV12-5 and TRBJ1-1, with 9 bases fitting TRBD1. With V trimmed by 3 bases and J by 2 bases, 4 bases remained unmatched. The CDR3 sequence is 15 residues long. Germline CDR1 LGHNT, CDR2 FRNRAP. This chain's CDR3 is CASGFRDRVNTEAFF. In nucleotides, the CDR3 is TGTGCTAGTGGTTTCAGGGACAGGGTAAACACTGAAGCTTTCTTT.

Notes on this clonotype: Given a much more abundant clone one base away, this may be a read error. The chain joins TRBV5-6 to TRBJ2-7; D might be TRBD2 (5 bases). Trimming removed 4 bases from V and 1 base from J, with 18 bases in between. Germline V gene sequence: CDR1 SGHDT, CDR2 YYEEEE. This CDR3 is built from 16 residues. The CDR3 loop is CASSHRTSERSYEQYV. CDR3 nucleotide sequence: TGTGCCAGCAGCCACCGGACGTCTGAGCGGTCCTACGAGCAGTACGTC.

The CDR3 DNA reads as TGTGCCAGCAGCGGGGAGGGACAGGGGGTCTACAATGAGCAGTTCTTC. It encodes CASSGEGQGVYNEQFF. V is TRBV7-9 and J is TRBJ2-1, with 11 positions matching TRBD1. The CDR3 spans 16 residues. CDR1 is SEHNR and CDR2 is FQNEAQ in the germline V gene (reference sequence). J gave up 3 bases and V 5 bases, and 6 bases lay outside the gene matches. Full variable domain (rest looked up from reference TRBV7-9 and TRBJ2-1): DTGVSQNPRHKITKRGQNVTFRCDPISEHNRLYWYRQTLGQGPEFLTYFQNEAQLEKSRLLSDRFSAERPKGSFSTLEIQRTEQGDSAMYLCASSGEGQGVYNEQFFGPGTRLTVL.

The table lists this clonotype with a few counts. The V call is TRBV27, the J call TRBJ2-3, with 10 bases identical to TRBD1. The CDR3 loop spans 16 amino acids. V lost 7 bases and J lost 10; bases outside the gene matches: 17. Germline V gene data show CDR1 as MNHEY and CDR2 as SMNVEV (reference sequence). Here the CDR3 reads CASTPLRTGGTHPQYF. CDR3 bases: TGTGCCAGCACCCCCTTACGGACAGGGGGGACCCATCCGCAGTATTTT.

This clonotype was counted between two and nine times. V and J are TRBV23-1 and TRBJ2-3, with TRBD1 matching over 7 bases. TRBV23-1 is flagged as an ORF with uncertain function. CDR3 length: 16 residues. V was clipped by 4 bases and J by 6 bases; unmatched bases: 13. The CDR3 loop reads CASSLRRDSSFDTQYF. In nucleotides, the CDR3 is TGCGCCAGCAGTCTTCGAAGGGACAGCAGCTTCGATACGCAGTATTTT.

This clonotype was observed a few times. V gene TRBV4-1 combines with J gene TRBJ1-1, with TRBD1 as a possible D gene (6 bases). CDR3 length: 16 amino acids. The germline V gene encodes CDR1 MGHRA and CDR2 YSYEKL. V gave up 0 bases and J gave up 4 bases, with 15 bases separating them. The CDR3 here is CASSQDGAGAGTEAFF. As DNA, the CDR3 is TGCGCCAGCAGCCAAGATGGGGCAGGGGCGGGCACTGAAGCTTTCTTT.

This clonotype came up a few times. The genes are TRBV10-2 and TRBJ1-1; 12 nucleotides match TRBD1. After removal of 6 bases from V and 5 bases from J, the junction contained 4 bases not matched to a gene. CDR1 WSHSY and CDR2 SAAADI come from the germline V gene. The CDR3 loop spans 14 amino acids. The CDR3 loop is CASSGTGGRTEAFF. As DNA, the CDR3 is TGCGCCAGCAGCGGGACAGGGGGCAGGACTGAAGCTTTCTTT.

A few counts support this clonotype. The rearrangement links TRBV10-3 to TRBJ2-3, with TRBD2 identical over 9 bases. Germline CDR1 and CDR2: ENHRY and SYGVKD. V gave up 6 bases and J gave up 2 bases; unmatched junction bases: 6. The CDR3 length is 15 residues. This chain's CDR3 is CAIRVRLADTDTQYF. CDR3 DNA sequence: TGTGCCATCAGGGTAAGACTAGCGGACACAGATACGCAGTATTTT.